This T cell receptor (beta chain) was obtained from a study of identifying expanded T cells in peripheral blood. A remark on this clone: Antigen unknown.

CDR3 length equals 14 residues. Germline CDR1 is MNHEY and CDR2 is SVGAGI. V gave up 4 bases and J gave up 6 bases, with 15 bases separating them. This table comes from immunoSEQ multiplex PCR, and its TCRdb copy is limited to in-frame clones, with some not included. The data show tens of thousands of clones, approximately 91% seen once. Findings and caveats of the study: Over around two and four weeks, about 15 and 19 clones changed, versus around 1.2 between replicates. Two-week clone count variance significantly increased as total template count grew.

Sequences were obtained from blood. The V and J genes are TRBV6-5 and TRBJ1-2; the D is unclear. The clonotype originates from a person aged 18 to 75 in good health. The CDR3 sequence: CASSLTLTADGYTF. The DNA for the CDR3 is TGTGCCAGCAGTTTAACACTAACGGCGGATGGCTACACCTTC.